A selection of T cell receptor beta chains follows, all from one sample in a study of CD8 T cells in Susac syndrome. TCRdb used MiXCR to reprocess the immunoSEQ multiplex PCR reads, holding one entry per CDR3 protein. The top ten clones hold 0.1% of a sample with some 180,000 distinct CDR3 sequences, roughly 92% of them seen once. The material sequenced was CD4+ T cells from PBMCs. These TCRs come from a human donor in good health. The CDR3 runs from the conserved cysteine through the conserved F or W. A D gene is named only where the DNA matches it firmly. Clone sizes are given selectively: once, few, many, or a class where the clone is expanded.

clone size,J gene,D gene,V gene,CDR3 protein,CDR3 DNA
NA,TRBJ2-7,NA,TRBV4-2,CASGSGGSSYEQYF,TGTGCCAGCGGATCCGGGGGATCCTCCTACGAGCAGTACTTC
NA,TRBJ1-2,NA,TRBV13,CASSQEGNYGYTF,TGTGCCAGCAGCCAGGAGGGGAACTATGGCTACACCTTC
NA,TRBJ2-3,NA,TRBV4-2,CASSRLERADSTDTQYF,TGTGCCAGCAGCCGCTTAGAACGGGCGGATAGCACAGATACGCAGTATTTT
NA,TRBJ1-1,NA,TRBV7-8,CASSFGTLNTEAFF,TGTGCCAGCAGCTTTGGGACTCTGAACACTGAAGCTTTCTTT
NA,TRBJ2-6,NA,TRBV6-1,CASRRQLSGANVLTF,TGTGCCAGCAGACGCCAGCTCTCTGGGGCCAACGTCCTGACTTTC
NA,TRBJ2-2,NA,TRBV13,CASSPPGHNTGELFF,TGTGCCAGCAGCCCCCCGGGACACAACACCGGGGAGCTGTTTTTT
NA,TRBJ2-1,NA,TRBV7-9,CASSLRRNIGYNEQFF,TGTGCCAGCAGCTTACGCAGGAATATAGGGTACAATGAGCAGTTCTTC
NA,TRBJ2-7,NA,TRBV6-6,CASFWQGGPYEQYF,TGTGCCAGCTTTTGGCAGGGTGGACCCTACGAGCAGTACTTC
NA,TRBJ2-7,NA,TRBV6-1,CASRPLRASSSYEQYF,TGTGCCAGCAGACCCCTCAGGGCATCCAGCTCCTACGAGCAGTACTTC
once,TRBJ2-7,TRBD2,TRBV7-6,CASSSLAGIYEQYF,TGTGCCAGCAGCTCACTAGCGGGGATCTACGAGCAGTACTTC
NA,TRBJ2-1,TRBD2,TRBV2,CASSEWTSGANEQFF,TGTGCCAGCAGTGAATGGACTAGCGGGGCCAATGAGCAGTTCTTC
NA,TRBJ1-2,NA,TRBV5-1,CASSLDFDRSYGYTF,TGCGCCAGCAGCTTAGATTTTGACAGGAGCTATGGCTACACCTTC
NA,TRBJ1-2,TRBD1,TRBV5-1,CASSNTVTGGNGGYTF,TGCGCCAGCAGCAATACCGTGACAGGGGGAAATGGTGGCTACACCTTC
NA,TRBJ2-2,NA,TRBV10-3,CAISLQGDTGELFF,TGTGCCATCAGCCTACAGGGAGACACCGGGGAGCTGTTTTTT
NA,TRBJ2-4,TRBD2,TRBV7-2,CASKAGGITKNIQYF,TGTGCCAGCAAGGCGGGGGGAATCACCAAAAACATTCAGTACTTC
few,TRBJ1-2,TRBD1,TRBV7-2,CASSSRQGASGYTF,TGTGCCAGCAGCTCAAGACAGGGGGCGTCGGGCTACACCTTC
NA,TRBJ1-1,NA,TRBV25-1,CASTQGWNTEAFF,TGTGCCAGCACTCAGGGATGGAACACTGAAGCTTTCTTT
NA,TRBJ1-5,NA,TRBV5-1,CASSPGTGGLGPQHF,TGCGCCAGCAGCCCCGGGACCGGGGGACTAGGGCCCCAGCATTTT
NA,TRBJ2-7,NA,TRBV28,CASRIFAEQYF,TGTGCCAGCAGGATATTTGCCGAGCAGTACTTC
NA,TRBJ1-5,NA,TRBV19,CASSPPTNQPQHF,TGTGCCAGTAGTCCCCCCACCAATCAGCCCCAGCATTTT
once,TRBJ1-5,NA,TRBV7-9,CASSFGQHNQPQHF,TGTGCCAGCAGCTTCGGACAGCACAATCAGCCCCAGCATTTT
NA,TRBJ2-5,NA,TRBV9,CASSVGGGLRETQYF,TGTGCCAGCAGCGTCGGGGGTGGCCTCCGGGAGACCCAGTACTTC
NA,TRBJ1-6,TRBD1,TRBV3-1,CASSRGQGDNSPLHF,TGTGCCAGCAGCCGCGGACAGGGGGACAATTCACCCCTCCACTTT
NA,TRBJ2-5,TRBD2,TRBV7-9,CASSLSTGGPETQYF,TGTGCCAGCAGCTTATCTACGGGGGGGCCGGAGACCCAGTACTTC
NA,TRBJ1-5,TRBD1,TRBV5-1,CASSPGTGPEEPQHF,TGCGCCAGCAGCCCTGGGACAGGCCCTGAGGAGCCCCAGCATTTT
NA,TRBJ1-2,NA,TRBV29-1,CSVRSSGAGGYTF,TGCAGCGTCAGATCTAGCGGGGCTGGTGGCTACACCTTC
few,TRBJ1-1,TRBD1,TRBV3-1,CASSLGQGSTEAFF,TGTGCCAGCAGTTTGGGACAGGGAAGCACTGAAGCTTTCTTT